This T cell receptor beta chain is from a study of cytomegalovirus exposure and HLA in healthy donors. This CDR3 is built from 13 residues. The V end lost 3 bases, the J end lost 0 bases, and 6 bases lay between the germline ends. Germline V gives CDR1 SEHNR, CDR2 FQNEAQ (reference sequence). TCRdb's table, derived via immunoSEQ multiplex PCR, lists solely in-frame clones and lacks some. The sample has approximately 280,000 clones, 70% to 90% seen once; the top ten hold around 1%. This TCR derives from a young woman in good health and CMV-seronegative. Sequencing used PBMCs. The gene calls are TRBV7-9 and TRBJ2-7, with a weak D call TRBD2 (5 bases). The CDR3 sequence is CASSFGLSYEQYF. The CDR3 region has the DNA TGTGCCAGCAGCTTCGGACTCTCCTACGAGCAGTACTTC.